Listed below are T cell receptor beta chains from one sample, sequenced in a study of cytomegalovirus exposure and HLA in healthy donors. Generated by immunoSEQ multiplex PCR, the TCRdb table keeps only in-frame clones and is missing some. This table holds more than 140,000 clones, approximately 82% found once. Sequencing was carried out using PBMCs. The receptors derive from a woman aged 40 to 50 in good health and CMV-seronegative. Both conserved end residues are part of each CDR3. A D gene is named only where the DNA matches it firmly. Only part of the rows carry a size: once, few, many, or a class if the clone is expanded.

d_call j_call v_call clone_size cdr3_nt cdr3_aa
. TRBJ1-4 TRBV28 once TGTGCCAGCAGTTTAAGCGAGGGGAGGAATGAAAAACTGTTTTTT CASSLSEGRNEKLFF
. TRBJ1-4 TRBV18 few TGTGCCAGCTCACAGGGGAATGAAAAACTGTTTTTT CASSQGNEKLFF
TRBD1 TRBJ1-2 TRBV15 . TGTGCCACCAGCGAACGACAGGGAATGACGTCGGCTGGCTACACCTTC CATSERQGMTSAGYTF
TRBD2 TRBJ2-1 TRBV6-6 once TGTGCCAGCAGTTACTCAAGCGGGAGCTACAATGAGCAGTTCTTC CASSYSSGSYNEQFF
. TRBJ1-6 TRBV5-6 . TGTGCCAGCAGCTGGACGGGAGCGAGTTCACCCCTCCACTTT CASSWTGASSPLHF
TRBD1 TRBJ2-7 TRBV28 . TGTGCCAGCAGTGCGCCGGGACAGGGGTACGAGCAGTACTTC CASSAPGQGYEQYF
TRBD1 TRBJ2-2 TRBV6-5 . TGTGCCATCAGGGACAGGATGGGCACCGGGGAGCTGTTTTTT CAIRDRMGTGELFF
. TRBJ2-1 TRBV7-2 . TGTGCCAGCAGCCCACACCGGGACTGGATTTACAATGAGCAGTTCTTC CASSPHRDWIYNEQFF
TRBD1 TRBJ1-5 TRBV28 . TGTGCCAGCATACAGGGGGCGCGTAATCAGCCCCAGCATTTT CASIQGARNQPQHF
TRBD2 TRBJ2-1 TRBV5-6 . TGTGCCAGCAGCTTGGCCTGGTTTAGCGGGAGGGGAAATGAGCAGTTCTTC CASSLAWFSGRGNEQFF
. TRBJ1-5 TRBV28 . TGTGCCAGCAGGGCAGGGACACGGATTAGCAATCAGCCCCAGCATTTT CASRAGTRISNQPQHF
. TRBJ2-2 TRBV7-3 . TGTGCCAGCAGCTTAACCGGGGGGAACACCGGGGAGCTGTTTTTT CASSLTGGNTGELFF
TRBD1 TRBJ2-7 TRBV19 . TGTGCCAGTAGTATCGGCAGGGGGTTAAGGACCTACGAGCAGTACTTC CASSIGRGLRTYEQYF
. TRBJ1-1 TRBV10-3 few TGTGCCATCAGTGGGACTACCACTGAAGCTTTCTTT CAISGTTTEAFF
TRBD2 TRBJ2-1 TRBV5-1 . TGCGCCAGCAGCACCGAGGTGACTAGCCGCACCTACAATGAGCAGTTCTTC CASSTEVTSRTYNEQFF
. TRBJ1-6 TRBV4-2 . TGTGCCAGCAGCCAAGTCCAGCCTAAAGGGGATTCACCCCTCCACTTT CASSQVQPKGDSPLHF
TRBD2 TRBJ2-3 TRBV4-3 . TGCGCCAGCAGCCAAGAATGGCTAGCGGGGGGGGCCACAGATACGCAGTATTTT CASSQEWLAGGATDTQYF
. TRBJ2-1 TRBV9 . TGTGCCAGCAGCGTAGCTGGAGGAGCGGGCAATGAGCAGTTCTTC CASSVAGGAGNEQFF
TRBD1 TRBJ1-5 TRBV28 . TGTGCCAGCAGTTCTCGGACAGGGTATCAGCCCCAGCATTTT CASSSRTGYQPQHF
TRBD1 TRBJ2-3 TRBV4-3 . TGCGCCAGCAGCCAAATCACACCGGTGGACAGGACCAGTGTGGATACGCAGTATTTT CASSQITPVDRTSVDTQYF
. TRBJ2-1 TRBV27 few TGTGCCAGCTTCTCCTTGGGGGAGGGGGATGAGCAGTTCTTC CASFSLGEGDEQFF
. TRBJ2-7 TRBV6-5 . TGTGCCAGCAGTCCGGGGTACTCCTACGAGCAGTACTTC CASSPGYSYEQYF
TRBD2 TRBJ2-3 TRBV11-2 . TGTGCCAGCAGCTTAGGGGCGGGAGTGGCGGATACGCAGTATTTT CASSLGAGVADTQYF
. TRBJ2-3 TRBV5-4 . TGTGCCAGCAGCTTGGTAGATGCAGATACGCAGTATTTT CASSLVDADTQYF
TRBD2 TRBJ2-4 TRBV28 . TGTGCCAGCAGTGAAGTGGGACTAGCGGGAGGGCTTCCAAACATTCAGTACTTC CASSEVGLAGGLPNIQYF
. TRBJ2-1 TRBV30 . TGTGCCTGGAGTCCCGACTTTTCGCAGTTCTTC CAWSPDFSQFF
. TRBJ2-7 TRBV5-4 once TGTGCCAGCAGCTTGTTCCGACAGCCTCCCTACGAGCAGTACTTC CASSLFRQPPYEQYF
. TRBJ2-1 TRBV6-5 . TGTGCCAGCAGTTTCCCGGGTGCGGGGTACAATGAGCAGTTCTTC CASSFPGAGYNEQFF
TRBD2 TRBJ2-7 TRBV7-8 . TGTGCCAGCAGCTCGCAAGGCCTACTAGCGGTCGAGCAGTACTTC CASSSQGLLAVEQYF
. TRBJ2-7 TRBV13 . TGTGCCAGCAGCTTATCGGGTAGCTACGAGCAGTACTTC CASSLSGSYEQYF
. TRBJ2-4 TRBV15 . TGTGCCACCAGCAGGAGACAGGAAGCCAAAAACATTCAGTACTTC CATSRRQEAKNIQYF
. TRBJ1-1 TRBV6-6 . TGTGCCAGCAGCGCATCAGGTACTGAAGCTTTCTTT CASSASGTEAFF
. TRBJ1-5 TRBV6-4 . TGTGCCACCCCCGCGGACAAAGGGGGCAATCAGCCCCAGCATTTT CATPADKGGNQPQHF
. TRBJ2-5 TRBV21-1 . TGTGCCAGCAGGCCTGGACAGGGTAAAGAGACCCAGTACTTC CASRPGQGKETQYF
TRBD1 TRBJ2-2 TRBV4-2 . TGTGCCAGCAGCTTCGGACAGGGGAACACCGGGGAGCTGTTTTTT CASSFGQGNTGELFF
. TRBJ2-7 TRBV19 . TGTGCCAGTAGTATAGATAATACAGGGAAGAGGTCCTACGAGCAGTACTTC CASSIDNTGKRSYEQYF
TRBD2 TRBJ2-1 TRBV13 . TGTGCCAGCAGCTTAGGGGGCGGGAGGGCCAATGAGCAGTTCTTC CASSLGGGRANEQFF
. TRBJ2-1 TRBV11-3 . TGTGCCAGCCAGGGAAACAATGAGCAGTTCTTC CASQGNNEQFF
. TRBJ2-1 TRBV7-2 . TGTGCCAGCAGCGCCGCGTGGGGGGAGTCCAATGAGCAGTTCTTC CASSAAWGESNEQFF
TRBD1 TRBJ1-1 TRBV27 . TGTGCCAGCAGTTTATTCCCACAGGGGGCTTGGACTGAAGCTTTCTTT CASSLFPQGAWTEAFF
TRBD1 TRBJ2-3 TRBV4-2 . TGTGCCAGCACCCCGGGACAGATCACAGATACGCAGTATTTT CASTPGQITDTQYF
TRBD1 TRBJ2-7 TRBV27 once TGTGCCAGCAGTTCCACCAACAGGGGGCTCTACGAGCAGTACTTC CASSSTNRGLYEQYF
TRBD1 TRBJ1-1 TRBV12-5 once TGTGCTAGTGGTCGCCGGGACAGGGCAATGCGTGGCACTGAAGCTTTCTTT CASGRRDRAMRGTEAFF
. TRBJ1-1 TRBV6-1 . TGTGCCAGCAGTTATGATTGGTCGAGCACTGAAGCTTTCTTT CASSYDWSSTEAFF
TRBD2 TRBJ2-7 TRBV11-2 . TGTGCCAGCAGCCTTAGCGGGAGGGGTGAGCAGTACTTC CASSLSGRGEQYF
. TRBJ1-2 TRBV7-9 once TGTGCCAGCACCGACAGTAACTATGGCTACACCTTC CASTDSNYGYTF
TRBD1 TRBJ1-6 TRBV5-5 few TGTGCCAGCAGCTCCGAGGGGCCGCAGGGGGGTTCACCCCTCCACTTT CASSSEGPQGGSPLHF
TRBD2 TRBJ2-7 TRBV7-2 . TGTGCCAGCAGCCCTCTTTCACTAGCGGGAGGATACGAGCAGTACTTC CASSPLSLAGGYEQYF